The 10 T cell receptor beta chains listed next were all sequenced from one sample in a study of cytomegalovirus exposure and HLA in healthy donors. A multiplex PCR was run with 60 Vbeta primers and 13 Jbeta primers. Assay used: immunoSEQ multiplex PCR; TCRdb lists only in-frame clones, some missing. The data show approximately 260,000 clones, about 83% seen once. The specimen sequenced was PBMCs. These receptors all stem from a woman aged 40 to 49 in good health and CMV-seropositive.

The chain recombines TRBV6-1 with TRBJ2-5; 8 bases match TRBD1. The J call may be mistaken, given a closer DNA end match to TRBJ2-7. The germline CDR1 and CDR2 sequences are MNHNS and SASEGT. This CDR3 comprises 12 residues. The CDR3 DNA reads TGTGCCAGCGGACAGGGTCCCTACGAGCAGTACTTC. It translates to CASGQGPYEQYF.

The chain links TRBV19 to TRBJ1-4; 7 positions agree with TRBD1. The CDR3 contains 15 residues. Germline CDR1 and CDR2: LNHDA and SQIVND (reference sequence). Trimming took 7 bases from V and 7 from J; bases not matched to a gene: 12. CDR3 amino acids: CASNGRAGGSEKLFF. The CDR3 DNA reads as TGTGCCAGTAATGGGAGAGCAGGGGGTTCTGAAAAACTGTTTTTT.

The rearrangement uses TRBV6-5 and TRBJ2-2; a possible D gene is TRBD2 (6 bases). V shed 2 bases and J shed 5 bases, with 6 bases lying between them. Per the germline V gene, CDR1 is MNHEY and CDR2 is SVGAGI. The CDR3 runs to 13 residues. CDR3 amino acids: CASSYGGTGELFF. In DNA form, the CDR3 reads TGTGCCAGCAGTTACGGGGGGACCGGGGAGCTGTTTTTT.

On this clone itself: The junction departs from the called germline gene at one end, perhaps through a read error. CDR3 DNA: TGTTCCAGCACGGGGGGCACTGAAGCTTTCTTT. It yields the protein CSSTGGTEAFF. This rearrangement joins TRBV7-9 to TRBJ1-1, with D possibly being TRBD1 (5 bases). This CDR3 is built from 11 residues. Germline CDR1 and CDR2: SEHNR and FQNEAQ (reference sequence).

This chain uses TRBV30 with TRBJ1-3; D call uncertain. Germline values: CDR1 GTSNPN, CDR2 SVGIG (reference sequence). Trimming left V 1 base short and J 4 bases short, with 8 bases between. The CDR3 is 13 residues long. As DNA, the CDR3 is TGTGCCTGGAGTGGGTACAGCGGAAACACCATATATTTT. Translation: CAWSGYSGNTIYF. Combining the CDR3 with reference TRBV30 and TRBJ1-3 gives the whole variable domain SQTIHQWPATLVQPVGSPLSLECTVEGTSNPNLYWYRQAAGRGLQLLFYSVGIGQISSEVPQNLSASRPQDRQFILSSKKLLLSDSGFYLCAWSGYSGNTIYFGEGSWLTVV.

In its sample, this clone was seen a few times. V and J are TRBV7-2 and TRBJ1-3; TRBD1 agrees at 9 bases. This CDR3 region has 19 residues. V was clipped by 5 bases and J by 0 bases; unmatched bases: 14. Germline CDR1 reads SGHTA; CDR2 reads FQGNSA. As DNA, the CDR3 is TGTGCCAGCAGCGGCCGGGACAGGGTGCTCCCTTTCTCTGGAAACACCATATATTTT. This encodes CASSGRDRVLPFSGNTIYF.

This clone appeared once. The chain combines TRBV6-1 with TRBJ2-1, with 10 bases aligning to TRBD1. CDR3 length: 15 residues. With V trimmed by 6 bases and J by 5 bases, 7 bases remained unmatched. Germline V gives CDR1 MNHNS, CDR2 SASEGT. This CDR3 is CASSFDRGHNNEQFF. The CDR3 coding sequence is TGTGCCAGCAGCTTCGACAGGGGGCACAACAATGAGCAGTTCTTC.

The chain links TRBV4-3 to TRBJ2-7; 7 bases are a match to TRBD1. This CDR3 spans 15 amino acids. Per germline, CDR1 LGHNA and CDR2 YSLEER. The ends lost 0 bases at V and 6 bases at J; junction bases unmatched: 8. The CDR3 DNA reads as TGCGCCAGCAGCCAAGACCCTAACAGGGGCGGCGAGCAGTACTTC. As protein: CASSQDPNRGGEQYF.

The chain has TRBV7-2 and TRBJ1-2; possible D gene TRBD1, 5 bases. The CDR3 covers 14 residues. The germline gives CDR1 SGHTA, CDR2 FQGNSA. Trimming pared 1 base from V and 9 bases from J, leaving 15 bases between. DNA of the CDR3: TGTGCCAGCAGCTTAGACGGGACTGCGTATCGCTACACCTTC. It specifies CASSLDGTAYRYTF.

The CDR3 protein is CASSPNDSGPPVGELFF. CDR3 nucleotide sequence: TGCGCCAGCAGCCCAAACGACTCGGGTCCCCCGGTGGGGGAGCTGTTTTTT. The rearrangement joins TRBV5-1 to TRBJ2-2; D ambiguous. Deletions cut 4 bases from V and 8 bases from J, with 24 bases between. CDR1 and CDR2 (germline): SGHRS, YFSETQ. The CDR3 totals 17 residues. The entire variable domain, with the rest obtained from reference TRBV5-1 and TRBJ2-2, is as follows: KAGVTQTPRYLIKTRGQQVTLSCSPISGHRSVSWYQQTPGQGLQFLFEYFSETQRNKGNFPGRFSGRQFSNSRSEMNVSTLELGDSALYLCASSPNDSGPPVGELFFGEGSRLTVL.